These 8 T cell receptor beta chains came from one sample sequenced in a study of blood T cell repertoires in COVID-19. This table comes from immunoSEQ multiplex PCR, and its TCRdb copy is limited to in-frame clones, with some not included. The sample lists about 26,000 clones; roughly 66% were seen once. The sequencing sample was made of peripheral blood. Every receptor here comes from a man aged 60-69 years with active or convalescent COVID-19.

As DNA, the CDR3 is TGTGCCTGGAGGGATTCCGGACAGAAGAATGAGCAGTTCTTC. Its translation: CAWRDSGQKNEQFF. V is TRBV30 and J is TRBJ2-1, with D perhaps matching TRBD1 (6 bases). CDR1 and CDR2 from the germline V gene are GTSNPN and SVGIG (reference sequence). Trimming removed 3 bases from V and 7 bases from J, with 16 bases in between. The CDR3 length is 14 residues.

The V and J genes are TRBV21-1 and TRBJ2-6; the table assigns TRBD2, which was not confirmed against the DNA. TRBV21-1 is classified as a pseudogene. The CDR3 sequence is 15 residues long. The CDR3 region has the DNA TGTGCCAGCAGCAACGGGGATTCTGGGGCCAACGTCCTGACTTTC. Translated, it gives CASSNGDSGANVLTF.

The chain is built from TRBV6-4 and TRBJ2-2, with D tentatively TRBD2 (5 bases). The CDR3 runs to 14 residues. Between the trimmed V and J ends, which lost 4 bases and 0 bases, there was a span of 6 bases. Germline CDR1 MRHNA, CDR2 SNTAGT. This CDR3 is CASSAGTNTGELFF. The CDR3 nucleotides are TGTGCCAGCAGTGCCGGGACGAACACCGGGGAGCTGTTTTTT.

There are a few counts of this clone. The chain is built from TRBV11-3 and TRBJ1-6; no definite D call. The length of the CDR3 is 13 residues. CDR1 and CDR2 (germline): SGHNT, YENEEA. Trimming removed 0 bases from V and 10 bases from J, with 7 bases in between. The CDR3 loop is CASSLEKSSPLHF. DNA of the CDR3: TGTGCCAGCAGCTTAGAGAAAAGCTCACCCCTCCACTTT.

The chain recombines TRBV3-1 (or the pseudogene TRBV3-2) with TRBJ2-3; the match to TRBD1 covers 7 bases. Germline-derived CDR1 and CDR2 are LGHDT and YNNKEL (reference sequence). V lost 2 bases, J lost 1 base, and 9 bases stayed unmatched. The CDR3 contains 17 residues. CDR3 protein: CASSQNQGTAGTDTQYF. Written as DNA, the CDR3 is TGTGCCAGCAGCCAAAACCAAGGGACAGCCGGCACAGATACGCAGTATTTT.

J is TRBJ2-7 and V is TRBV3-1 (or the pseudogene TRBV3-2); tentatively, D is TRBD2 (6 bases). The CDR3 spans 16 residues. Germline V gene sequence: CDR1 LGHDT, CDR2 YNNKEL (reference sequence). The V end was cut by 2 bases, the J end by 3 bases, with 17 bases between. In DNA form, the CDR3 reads TGTGCCAGCAGCCAACTGCGGGGACCTTTACTCTACGAGCAGTACTTC. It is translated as CASSQLRGPLLYEQYF.

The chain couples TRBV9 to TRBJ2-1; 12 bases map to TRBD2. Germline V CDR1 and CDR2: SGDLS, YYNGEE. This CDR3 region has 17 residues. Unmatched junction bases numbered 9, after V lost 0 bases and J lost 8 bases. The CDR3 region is CASSVVPGLAGRDEQFF. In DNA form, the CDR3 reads TGTGCCAGCAGCGTAGTACCCGGACTAGCGGGAAGGGATGAGCAGTTCTTC.

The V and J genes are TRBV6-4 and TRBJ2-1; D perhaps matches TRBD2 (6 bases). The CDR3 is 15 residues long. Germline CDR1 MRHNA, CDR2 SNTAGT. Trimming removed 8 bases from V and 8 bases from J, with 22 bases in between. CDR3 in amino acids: CASDRRGAQLDEQFF. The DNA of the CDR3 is TGTGCCAGCGATCGGCGGGGAGCGCAGTTGGATGAGCAGTTCTTC.